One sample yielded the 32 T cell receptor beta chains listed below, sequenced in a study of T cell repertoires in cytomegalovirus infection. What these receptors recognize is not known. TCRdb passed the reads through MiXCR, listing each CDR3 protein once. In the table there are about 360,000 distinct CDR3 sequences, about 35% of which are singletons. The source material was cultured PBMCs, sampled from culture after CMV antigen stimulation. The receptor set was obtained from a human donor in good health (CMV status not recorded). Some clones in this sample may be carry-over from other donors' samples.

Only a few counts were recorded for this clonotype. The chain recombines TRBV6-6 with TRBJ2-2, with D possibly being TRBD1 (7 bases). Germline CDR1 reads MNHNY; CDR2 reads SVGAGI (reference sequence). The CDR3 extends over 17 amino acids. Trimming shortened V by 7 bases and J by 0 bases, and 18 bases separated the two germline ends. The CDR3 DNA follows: TGTGCCAGCACTCCCGACAGGGACTTCGCGAACACCGGGGAGCTGTTTTTT. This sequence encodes CASTPDRDFANTGELFF.

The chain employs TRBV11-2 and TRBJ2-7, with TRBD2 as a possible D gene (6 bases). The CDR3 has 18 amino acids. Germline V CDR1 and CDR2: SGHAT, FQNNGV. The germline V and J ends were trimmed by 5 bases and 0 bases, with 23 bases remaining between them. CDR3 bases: TGTGCCAGCAGCGTCCGAGACCCTAGCGACCAAAGCTCCTACGAGCAGTACGTC. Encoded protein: CASSVRDPSDQSSYEQYV.

The CDR3 is CASRLQLSGNTIYF. The CDR3 DNA sequence: TGTGCCAGTAGGCTACAGCTCTCTGGAAACACCATATATTTT. This sequence joins TRBV19 and TRBJ1-3, with D uncertain. The V end lost 6 bases, the J end lost 0 bases, and 9 bases lay between the germline ends. Germline V gene sequence: CDR1 LNHDA, CDR2 SQIVND (reference sequence). There are 14 residues in the CDR3.

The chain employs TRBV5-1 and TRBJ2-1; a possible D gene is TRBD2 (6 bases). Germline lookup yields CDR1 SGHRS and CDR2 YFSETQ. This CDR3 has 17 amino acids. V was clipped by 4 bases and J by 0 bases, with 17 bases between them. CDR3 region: CASSAVSGLSSYNEQFF. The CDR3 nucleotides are TGCGCCAGCAGCGCCGTTAGCGGCCTGAGCTCCTACAATGAGCAGTTCTTC.

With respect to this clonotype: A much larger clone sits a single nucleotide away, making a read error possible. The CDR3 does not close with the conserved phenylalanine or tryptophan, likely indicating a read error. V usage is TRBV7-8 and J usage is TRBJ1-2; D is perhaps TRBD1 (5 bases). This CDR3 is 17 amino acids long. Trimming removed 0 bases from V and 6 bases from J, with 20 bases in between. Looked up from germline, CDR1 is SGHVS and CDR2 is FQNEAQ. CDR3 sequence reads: CASSLAGGPSSRDGYTS. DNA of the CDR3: TGTGCCAGCAGCTTAGCGGGGGGTCCCTCGTCCCGTGATGGCTACACCTCC.

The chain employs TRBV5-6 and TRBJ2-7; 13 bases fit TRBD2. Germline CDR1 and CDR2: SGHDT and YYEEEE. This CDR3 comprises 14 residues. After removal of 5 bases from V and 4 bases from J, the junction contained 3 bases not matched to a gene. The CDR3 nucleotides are TGTGCCAGCAGACGACTAGCGGGAGGTTACGAGCAGTACGTC. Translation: CASRRLAGGYEQYV.

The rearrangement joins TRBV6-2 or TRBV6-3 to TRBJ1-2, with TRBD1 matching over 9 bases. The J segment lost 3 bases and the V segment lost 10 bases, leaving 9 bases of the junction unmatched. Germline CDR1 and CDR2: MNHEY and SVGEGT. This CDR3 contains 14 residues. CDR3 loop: CATANRGLDYGYTF. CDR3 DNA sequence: TGTGCCACCGCGAACAGGGGGCTGGACTATGGCTACACCTTC.

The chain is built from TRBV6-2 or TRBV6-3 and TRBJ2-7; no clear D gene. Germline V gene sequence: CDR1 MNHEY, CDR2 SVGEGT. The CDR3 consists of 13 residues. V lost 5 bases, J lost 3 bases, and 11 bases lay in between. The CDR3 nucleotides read TGTGCCAGCAGTCCCCCGGTGGACTACGAGCAGTACTTC. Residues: CASSPPVDYEQYF.

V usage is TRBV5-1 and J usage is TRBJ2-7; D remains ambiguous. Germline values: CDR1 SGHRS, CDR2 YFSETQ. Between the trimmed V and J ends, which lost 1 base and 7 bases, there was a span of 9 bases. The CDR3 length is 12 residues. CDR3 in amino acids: CASSLYLGEQYF. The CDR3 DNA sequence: TGCGCCAGCAGCTTGTATCTGGGGGAGCAGTACTTC.

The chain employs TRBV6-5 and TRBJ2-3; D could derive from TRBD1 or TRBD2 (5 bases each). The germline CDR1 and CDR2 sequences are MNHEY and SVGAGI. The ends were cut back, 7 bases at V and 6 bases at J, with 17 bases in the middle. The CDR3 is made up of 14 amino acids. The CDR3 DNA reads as TGTGCCAGCAAACACGGGGACGGCAGTGATACGCAGTATTTT. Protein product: CASKHGDGSDTQYF.

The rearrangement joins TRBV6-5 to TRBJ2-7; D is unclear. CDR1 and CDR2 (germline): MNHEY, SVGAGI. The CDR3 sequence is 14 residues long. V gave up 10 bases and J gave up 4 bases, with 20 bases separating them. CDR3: CATRPADRRYEQYF. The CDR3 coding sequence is TGTGCCACCCGCCCGGCGGACCGTCGGTACGAGCAGTACTTC.

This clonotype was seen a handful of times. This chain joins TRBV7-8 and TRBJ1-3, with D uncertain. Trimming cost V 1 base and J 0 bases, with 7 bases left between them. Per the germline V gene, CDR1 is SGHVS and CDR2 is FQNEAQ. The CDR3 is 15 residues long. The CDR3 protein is CASSLVAGSGNTIYF. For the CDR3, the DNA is TGTGCCAGCAGCTTAGTAGCGGGCTCTGGAAACACCATATATTTT.

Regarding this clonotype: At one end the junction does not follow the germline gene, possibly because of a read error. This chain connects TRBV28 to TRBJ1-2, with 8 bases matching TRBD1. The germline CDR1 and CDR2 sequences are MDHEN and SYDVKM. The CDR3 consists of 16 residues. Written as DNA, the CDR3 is TGTGTCAGCAGTTTCCTGGACAGGGTAACGGCATATGGCTACACCTTC. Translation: CVSSFLDRVTAYGYTF.

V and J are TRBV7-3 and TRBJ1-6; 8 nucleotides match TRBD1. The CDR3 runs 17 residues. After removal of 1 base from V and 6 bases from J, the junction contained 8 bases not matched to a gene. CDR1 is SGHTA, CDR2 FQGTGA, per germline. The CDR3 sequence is CASSLKGNRGGNSPLHF. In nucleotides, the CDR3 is TGTGCCAGCAGCTTAAAGGGAAACAGGGGGGGTAATTCACCCCTCCACTTT.

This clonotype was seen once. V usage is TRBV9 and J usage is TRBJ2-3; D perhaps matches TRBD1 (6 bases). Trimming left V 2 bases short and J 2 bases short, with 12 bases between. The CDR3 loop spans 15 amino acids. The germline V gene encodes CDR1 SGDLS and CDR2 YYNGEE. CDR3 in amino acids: CASSVQTGYTDTQYF. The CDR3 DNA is TGTGCCAGCAGCGTTCAGACAGGATACACAGATACGCAGTATTTT.

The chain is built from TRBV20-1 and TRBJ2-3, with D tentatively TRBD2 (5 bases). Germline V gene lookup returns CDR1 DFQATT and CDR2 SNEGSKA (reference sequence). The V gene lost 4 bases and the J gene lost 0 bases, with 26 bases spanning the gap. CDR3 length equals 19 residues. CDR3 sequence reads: CSATNTGPVRDVSTDTQYF. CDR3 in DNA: TGCAGTGCTACGAATACTGGGCCCGTCCGGGATGTTAGCACAGATACGCAGTATTTT.

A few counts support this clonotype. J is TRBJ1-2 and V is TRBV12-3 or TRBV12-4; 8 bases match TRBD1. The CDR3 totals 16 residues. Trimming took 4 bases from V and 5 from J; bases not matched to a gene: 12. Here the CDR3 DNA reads TGTGCCAGCAGTTCTATTCCGGGACAGGCCGCTTATGGCTACACCTTC. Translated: CASSSIPGQAAYGYTF.

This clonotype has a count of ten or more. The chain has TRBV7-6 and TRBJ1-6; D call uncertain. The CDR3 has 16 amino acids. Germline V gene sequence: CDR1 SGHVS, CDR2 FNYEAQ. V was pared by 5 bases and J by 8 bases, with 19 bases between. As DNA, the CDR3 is TGTGCCAGCAGCCCTTTTCCCCGGGCAAGCGATTCACCCCTCCACTTT. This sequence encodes CASSPFPRASDSPLHF.

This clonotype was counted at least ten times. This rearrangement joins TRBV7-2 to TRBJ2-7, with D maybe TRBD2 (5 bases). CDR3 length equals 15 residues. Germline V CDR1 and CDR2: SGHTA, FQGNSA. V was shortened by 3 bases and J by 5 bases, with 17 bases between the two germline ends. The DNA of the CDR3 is TGTGCCAGCAGCTTGTTCTCCGGGAATAGCGACGAGCAGTACTTC. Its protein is CASSLFSGNSDEQYF.

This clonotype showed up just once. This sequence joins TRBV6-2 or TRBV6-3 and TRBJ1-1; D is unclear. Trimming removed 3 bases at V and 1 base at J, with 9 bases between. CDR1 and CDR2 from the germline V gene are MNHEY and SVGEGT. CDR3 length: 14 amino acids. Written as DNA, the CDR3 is TGTGCCAGCAGTTATCAGAGGACGAACACTGAAGCTTTCTTT. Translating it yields CASSYQRTNTEAFF.

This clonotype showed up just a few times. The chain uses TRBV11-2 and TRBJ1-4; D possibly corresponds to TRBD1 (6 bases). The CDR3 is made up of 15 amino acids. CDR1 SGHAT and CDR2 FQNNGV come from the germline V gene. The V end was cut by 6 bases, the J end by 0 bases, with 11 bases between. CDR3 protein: CASRGGRTTNEKLFF. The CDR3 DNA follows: TGTGCCAGCAGGGGGGGCAGAACAACTAATGAAAAACTGTTTTTT.

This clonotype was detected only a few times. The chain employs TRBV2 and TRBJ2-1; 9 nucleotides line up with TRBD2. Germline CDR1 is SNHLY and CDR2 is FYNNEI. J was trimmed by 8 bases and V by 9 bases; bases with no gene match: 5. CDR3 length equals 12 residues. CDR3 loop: CASRREGYEQFF. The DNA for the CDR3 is TGTGCCAGTAGGCGGGAGGGGTATGAGCAGTTCTTC.

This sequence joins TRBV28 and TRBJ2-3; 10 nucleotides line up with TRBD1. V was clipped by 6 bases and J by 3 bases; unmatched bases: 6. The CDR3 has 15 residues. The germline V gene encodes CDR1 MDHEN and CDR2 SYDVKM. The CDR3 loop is CASSSGGQGTDTQYF. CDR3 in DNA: TGTGCCAGCAGCTCTGGGGGACAGGGGACAGATACGCAGTATTTT.

CDR3 amino acids: CASTRGTAGGDYGYTF. DNA for the CDR3: TGCGCCAGCACCAGAGGGACCGCCGGGGGGGACTATGGCTACACCTTC. The chain uses TRBV4-3 and TRBJ1-2, with D maybe TRBD1 (5 bases). V was cut by 7 bases and J by 3 bases, with 21 bases left in between. In germline, CDR1 is LGHNA, CDR2 YSLEER. CDR3 length: 16 residues.

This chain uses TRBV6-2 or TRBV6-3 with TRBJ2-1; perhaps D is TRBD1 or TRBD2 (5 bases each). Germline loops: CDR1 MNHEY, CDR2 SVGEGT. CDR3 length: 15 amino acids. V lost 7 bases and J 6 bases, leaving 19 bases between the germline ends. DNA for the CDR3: TGTGCCAGCACCCTTGACGGGACGGCACTCAATGAGCAGTTCTTC. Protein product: CASTLDGTALNEQFF.

The DNA of the CDR3 is TGTGCCACCAGCAGAGACCTAACTAGAATATACAATGAGCAGTTCTTC. Translated, it gives CATSRDLTRIYNEQFF. The genes are TRBV15 and TRBJ2-1; D is possibly TRBD2 (5 bases). Per the germline V gene, CDR1 is LNHNV and CDR2 is YYDKDF (reference sequence). V lost 0 bases to trimming and J lost 4 bases, with 13 bases between them. The CDR3 contains 16 residues. Together with reference TRBV15 and TRBJ2-1, the CDR3 gives the full variable domain: DAMVIQNPRYQVTQFGKPVTLSCSQTLNHNVMYWYQQKSSQAPKLLFHYYDKDFNNEADTPDNFQSRRPNTSFCFLDIRSPGLGDTAMYLCATSRDLTRIYNEQFFGPGTRLTVL.

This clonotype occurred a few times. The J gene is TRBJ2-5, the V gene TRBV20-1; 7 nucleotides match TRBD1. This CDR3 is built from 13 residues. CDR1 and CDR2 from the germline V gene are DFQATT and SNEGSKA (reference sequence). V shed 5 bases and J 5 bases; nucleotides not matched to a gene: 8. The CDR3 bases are TGCAGTGCTGGTACACTACAGGGGGAGACCCAGTACTTC. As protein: CSAGTLQGETQYF.

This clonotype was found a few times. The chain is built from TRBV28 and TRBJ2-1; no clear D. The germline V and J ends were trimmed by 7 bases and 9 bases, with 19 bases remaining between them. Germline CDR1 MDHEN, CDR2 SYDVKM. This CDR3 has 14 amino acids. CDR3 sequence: CASKQPRRPGEQFF. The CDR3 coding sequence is TGTGCCAGCAAACAACCGCGAAGGCCGGGTGAGCAGTTCTTC.

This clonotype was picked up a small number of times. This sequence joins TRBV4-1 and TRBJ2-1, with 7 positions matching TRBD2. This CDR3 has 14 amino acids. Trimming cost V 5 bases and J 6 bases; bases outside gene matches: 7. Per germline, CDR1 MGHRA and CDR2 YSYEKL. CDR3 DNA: TGCGCCAGCAGCGGGAGGGCCTCAATCAATGAGCAGTTCTTC. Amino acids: CASSGRASINEQFF.

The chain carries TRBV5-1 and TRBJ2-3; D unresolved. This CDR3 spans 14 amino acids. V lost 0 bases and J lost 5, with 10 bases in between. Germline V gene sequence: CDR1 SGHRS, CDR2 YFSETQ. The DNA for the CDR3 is TGCGCCAGCAGCTTGGGACAACATGGAGATACGCAGTATTTT. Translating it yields CASSLGQHGDTQYF.

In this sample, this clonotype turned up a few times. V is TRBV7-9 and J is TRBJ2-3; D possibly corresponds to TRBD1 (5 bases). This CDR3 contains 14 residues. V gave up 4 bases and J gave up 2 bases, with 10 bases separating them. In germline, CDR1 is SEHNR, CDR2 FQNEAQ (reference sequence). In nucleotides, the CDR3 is TGTGCCAGCAGCTCCGACAGATACACAGATACGCAGTATTTT. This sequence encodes CASSSDRYTDTQYF.

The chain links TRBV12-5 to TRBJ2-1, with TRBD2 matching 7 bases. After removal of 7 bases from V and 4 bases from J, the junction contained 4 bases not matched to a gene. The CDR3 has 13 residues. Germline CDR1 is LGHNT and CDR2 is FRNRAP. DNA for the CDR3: TGTGCTAGTGTCCGCGGGGGATACAATGAGCAGTTCTTC. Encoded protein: CASVRGGYNEQFF.